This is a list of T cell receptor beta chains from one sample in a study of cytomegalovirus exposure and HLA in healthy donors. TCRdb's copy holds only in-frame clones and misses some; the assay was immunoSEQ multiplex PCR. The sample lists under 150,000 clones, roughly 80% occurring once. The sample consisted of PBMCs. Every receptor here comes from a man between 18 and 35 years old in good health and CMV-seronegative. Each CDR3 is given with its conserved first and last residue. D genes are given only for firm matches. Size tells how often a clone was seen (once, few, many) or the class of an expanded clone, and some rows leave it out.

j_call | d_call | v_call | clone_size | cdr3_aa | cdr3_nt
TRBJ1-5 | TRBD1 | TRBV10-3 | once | CAIRVPGQLQSQPQHF | TGTGCCATCAGGGTACCGGGACAGTTGCAGTCTCAGCCCCAGCATTTT
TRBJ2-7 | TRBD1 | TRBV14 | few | CASSQATGWSYEQYF | TGTGCCAGCAGCCAGGCGACAGGGTGGTCCTACGAGCAGTACTTC
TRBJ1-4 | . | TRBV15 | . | CATSRDVRGIDEKLFF | TGTGCCACCAGCAGAGATGTGAGGGGGATCGATGAAAAACTGTTTTTT
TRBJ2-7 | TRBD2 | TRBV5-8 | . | CASSLRRGVGLSSYEQYF | TGTGCCAGCAGCTTGCGGCGGGGGGTAGGATTGAGCTCCTACGAGCAGTACTTC
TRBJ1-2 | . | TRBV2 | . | CASIEVVRNYGYTF | TGTGCCAGCATCGAGGTAGTTCGGAACTATGGCTACACCTTC
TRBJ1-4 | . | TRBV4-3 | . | CASSQDGGGGGEKLFF | TGCGCCAGCAGCCAAGACGGGGGAGGGGGGGGTGAAAAACTGTTTTTT
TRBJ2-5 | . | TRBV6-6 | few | CASSPGGPQETQYF | TGTGCCAGCAGTCCCGGCGGGCCCCAAGAGACCCAGTACTTC
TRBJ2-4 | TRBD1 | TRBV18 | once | CASSRPGQPKNIQYF | TGTGCCAGCTCAAGACCGGGACAGCCCAAAAACATTCAGTACTTC
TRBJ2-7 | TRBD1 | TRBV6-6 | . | CASSYSIRGSEQYF | TGTGCCAGCAGTTACTCGATCAGGGGGAGCGAGCAGTACTTC
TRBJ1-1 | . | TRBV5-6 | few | CASSLGRGAEAFF | TGTGCCAGCAGCTTGGGTCGCGGAGCTGAAGCTTTCTTT
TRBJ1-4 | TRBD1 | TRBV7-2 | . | CASSLGGQGNEKLFF | TGTGCCAGCAGCTTAGGGGGACAGGGCAATGAAAAACTGTTTTTT
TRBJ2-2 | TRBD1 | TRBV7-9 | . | CASSSSGQGVTGELFF | TGTGCCAGCAGCTCCTCGGGACAGGGTGTGACCGGGGAGCTGTTTTTT
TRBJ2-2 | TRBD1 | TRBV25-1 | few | CASTDRGFGELFF | TGTGCCAGCACCGACAGGGGTTTCGGGGAGCTGTTTTTT
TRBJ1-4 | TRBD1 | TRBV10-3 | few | CAISDPDRATNEKLFF | TGTGCCATCAGTGACCCCGACAGGGCAACTAATGAAAAACTGTTTTTT
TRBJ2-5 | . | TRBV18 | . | CASSPPVEKRGIQYF | TGTGCCAGCTCACCACCGGTGGAGAAGAGGGGGATCCAGTACTTC
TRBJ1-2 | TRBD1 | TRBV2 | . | CARTGQAPNYGYTF | TGTGCCAGGACCGGACAGGCTCCTAACTATGGCTACACCTTC
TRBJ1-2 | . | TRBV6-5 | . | CASSYSIGQYYGYTF | TGTGCCAGCAGTTACTCGATTGGACAGTACTATGGCTACACCTTC
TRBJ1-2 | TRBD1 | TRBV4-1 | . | CASSQEDRVTDGYTF | TGCGCCAGCAGCCAAGAAGACAGGGTAACAGATGGCTACACCTTC
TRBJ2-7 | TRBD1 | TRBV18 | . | CASSPTGDPSYEQYF | TGTGCCAGCTCACCTACAGGGGACCCATCCTACGAGCAGTACTTC
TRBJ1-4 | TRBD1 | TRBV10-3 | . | CAISEGAGTENEKLFF | TGTGCCATCAGTGAAGGGGCCGGGACAGAGAATGAAAAACTGTTTTTT
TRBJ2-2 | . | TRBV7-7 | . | CASSLARYTGELFF | TGTGCTAGCAGCTTAGCCAGATACACCGGGGAGCTGTTTTTT